This paragraph covers one T cell receptor (beta chain) sequence. Germline CDR1 reads SGHAT; CDR2 reads FQNNGV. This CDR3 region has 15 residues. Trimming took 5 bases from V and 14 from J, leaving 24 bases between them. The whole isolated RNA underwent reverse transcription, so sequencing captured expressed TCRB transcripts. Method: immunoSEQ multiplex PCR; TCRdb's copy keeps in-frame clones and lacks some. Among tens of thousands of clones listed, 25% to 35% were seen once. The data derive from a study of beta chain features in type 1 diabetes. The chain is built from TRBV11-2 and TRBJ1-4, with D possibly TRBD1 on 5 matching bases. The specimen was stem cell memory CD4+ T cells from blood. The sequence derives from a young woman in good health. The CDR3 here is CASSPQVVGAGGLFF. CDR3 DNA sequence: TGTGCCAGCAGCCCCCAAGTGGTGGGAGCTGGGGGGCTGTTTTTT.